This entry lists 15 T cell receptor beta chains sequenced from one sample in a study of blood T cell repertoires in COVID-19 (dated by TCRdb to 2020 to 2022). Libraries were constructed by the immunoSEQ multiplex PCR assay. In TCRdb, the immuneACCESS table is reduced to in-frame sequences with V and J assigned. These tables do not hold every clone; where another copy was compared, an unresolved V gene accounts for under half, and the others remain unexplained. This sample holds about 370,000 clones; nearly 90% were observed only once. About 6.5% of the sample belongs to the ten largest clones. The specimen was peripheral blood. Receptors were obtained from a man younger than 30 with active or convalescent COVID-19.

The chain couples TRBV6-5 to TRBJ1-2, with 7 nucleotides matching TRBD1. The CDR3 runs 11 residues. Looked up from germline, CDR1 is MNHEY and CDR2 is SVGAGI. V dropped 5 bases and J dropped 10; count of bases not matched to a gene: 4. The CDR3 sequence: CASSRGQFYTF. The CDR3 bases are TGTGCCAGCAGTAGGGGACAGTTCTACACCTTC.

About this clone: The junction shows a germline mismatch at one end, possibly a read error. The chain carries TRBV28 and TRBJ1-2; TRBD1 matches at 7 bases. The germline gives CDR1 MDHEN, CDR2 SYDVKM. The CDR3 is 12 residues long. The CDR3 here is CASSSPPDRHLF. In DNA, the CDR3 is TGTGCCAGCAGTTCACCTCCGGACAGGCACCTATTC.

The chain carries TRBV14 and TRBJ2-7, with TRBD1 matching 8 bases. Trimming at V came to 3 bases and at J to 2 bases, leaving 6 bases not matched to a gene. This CDR3 contains 15 residues. Germline V gene data show CDR1 as SGHDN and CDR2 as FVKESK. DNA for the CDR3: TGTGCCAGCAGCCATATCGGGACAGGACCCTACGAGCAGTACTTC. Its protein is CASSHIGTGPYEQYF.

The rearrangement joins TRBV28 to TRBJ2-7; no firm D call. Per germline, CDR1 MDHEN and CDR2 SYDVKM. The V and J ends lost 10 bases and 4 bases respectively, with 8 bases between them. The CDR3 covers 10 residues. This CDR3 is CAIGAYEQYF. CDR3 nucleotide sequence: TGTGCCATCGGTGCTTACGAGCAGTACTTC.

V usage is TRBV7-9 and J usage is TRBJ2-4; D is ambiguous. The length of the CDR3 is 14 residues. V lost 1 base to trimming and J lost 5 bases, with 9 bases between them. The germline V gene has CDR1 SEHNR and CDR2 FQNEAQ (reference sequence). This CDR3 is CASSLEARQNIQYF. The CDR3 coding sequence is TGTGCCAGCAGCTTAGAGGCCAGGCAAAACATTCAGTACTTC.

The rearrangement links TRBV6-5 to TRBJ1-4, with a possible D match to TRBD1 (6 bases). The CDR3 consists of 14 residues. Looked up from germline, CDR1 is MNHEY and CDR2 is SVGAGI. Deletions cut 6 bases from V and 4 bases from J, with 12 bases between. The CDR3 nucleotides read TGTGCCAGCAGGCCACCGGGACATAATGAAAAACTGTTTTTT. Its translation is CASRPPGHNEKLFF.

The rearrangement joins TRBV18 to TRBJ2-4; the match to TRBD2 covers 7 bases. V was clipped by 3 bases and J by 0 bases; unmatched bases: 5. The CDR3 totals 16 residues. CDR1 KGHSH and CDR2 LQKENI come from the germline V gene. The CDR3 region is CASSPKRDSAKNIQYF. CDR3 in DNA: TGTGCCAGCTCACCGAAGCGGGATTCAGCCAAAAACATTCAGTACTTC.

The V call is TRBV20-1, the J call TRBJ2-7; 12 bases line up with TRBD2. This CDR3 contains 15 residues. Trimming took 3 bases from V and 5 from J; bases not matched to a gene: 8. Germline CDR1 reads DFQATT; CDR2 reads SNEGSKA (reference sequence). The CDR3 DNA is TGCAGTGCTAGTCTGTCCCGACTAGCGGGAGACGAGCAGTACTTC. Protein: CSASLSRLAGDEQYF.

This chain joins TRBV2 and TRBJ1-3; D is undetermined. The CDR3 covers 13 residues. Germline assignment: CDR1 SNHLY and CDR2 FYNNEI. Trimming stripped 11 bases from V and 4 bases from J, with 15 bases between. The CDR3 is CAHMVRGGNTIYF. CDR3 bases: TGTGCCCACATGGTTAGAGGGGGAAACACCATATATTTT.

The chain combines TRBV27 with TRBJ1-4; TRBD1 matches 8 bases. CDR1 MNHEY and CDR2 SMNVEV come from the germline V gene (reference sequence). The J segment lost 8 bases and the V segment lost 6 bases, leaving 8 bases of the junction unmatched. This CDR3 contains 14 residues. CDR3 DNA sequence: TGTGCCAGCAGAATGACAGGGGTGGGCGAAAAACTGTTTTTT. Residues: CASRMTGVGEKLFF.

This clone has a single count. This chain joins TRBV3-1 (or the pseudogene TRBV3-2) and TRBJ2-5; 7 bases match TRBD2. Trimming took 0 bases from V and 8 from J; bases not matched to a gene: 3. CDR3 length: 13 amino acids. Germline values: CDR1 LGHDT, CDR2 YNNKEL (reference sequence). The CDR3 region has the DNA TGTGCCAGCAGCCAAGATAAGACTAGCACCCAGTACTTC. Amino acids: CASSQDKTSTQYF.

The rearrangement joins TRBV7-9 to TRBJ2-2; 8 bases fit TRBD2. The V segment lost 8 bases and the J segment 5 bases; nucleotides outside the gene matches: 4. The CDR3 covers 13 residues. From germline, CDR1 is SEHNR and CDR2 FQNEAQ (reference sequence). The CDR3 DNA is TGTGCCAGCCCGGGACTAGTGACCGGGGAGCTGTTTTTT. Translation: CASPGLVTGELFF.

The chain employs TRBV19 and TRBJ2-3; no firm D call. The ends were cut back, 6 bases at V and 2 bases at J, with 9 bases in the middle. Germline V lookup: CDR1 LNHDA, CDR2 SQIVND (reference sequence). The length of the CDR3 is 13 residues. CDR3 amino acids: CASSILYTDTQYF. Written as DNA, the CDR3 is TGTGCCAGTAGCATACTCTACACAGATACGCAGTATTTT.

The chain uses TRBV7-2 and TRBJ2-1; 12 bases fit TRBD2. V was clipped by 7 bases and J by 9 bases; unmatched bases: 13. Germline V gene data show CDR1 as SGHTA and CDR2 as FQGNSA. The CDR3 is 16 amino acids. In DNA form, the CDR3 reads TGTGCCAGCACCCAAACAGGACTAGCGGGATATAGTGAGCAGTTCTTC. It encodes CASTQTGLAGYSEQFF.

The chain joins TRBV11-2 to TRBJ2-1, with a possible D match to TRBD2 (5 bases). This CDR3 comprises 14 residues. Germline CDR1 is SGHAT and CDR2 is FQNNGV. Deletions cut 2 bases from V and 4 bases from J, with 9 bases between. In DNA form, the CDR3 reads TGTGCCAGCAGCTTACCGGGAACTTACAATGAGCAGTTCTTC. Amino acid sequence: CASSLPGTYNEQFF.